This TCR beta chain was sequenced in a study of CD8 T cells in ankylosing spondylitis. Trimming removed 0 bases from V and 0 bases from J, with 16 bases in between. The CDR3 runs 18 residues. The germline V gene has CDR1 LGHNA and CDR2 YSLEER. With regard to this clonotype: Its cognate antigen is unknown.

Overall study findings and caveats: A TCR beta motif of roughly eight highly homologous variants seemed to mark ankylosing spondylitis blood. In ankylosing spondylitis patients, matched synovial fluid reportedly showed significant enrichment of disease-linked clones.

From the 5' RACE reads, TCRdb called clonotypes with MiXCR, one entry per CDR3 protein. In the table there are about 220,000 distinct CDR3 sequences, around 16% of which are singletons. The gene calls are TRBV4-3 and TRBJ2-3; D is unclear. Input material: blood, either unsorted or a sorted T cell fraction (not recorded which). The clonotype was recovered from a male donor with ankylosing spondylitis. CDR3 protein: CASSQDYFAYSSTDTQYF. The CDR3 nucleotides read TGCGCCAGCAGCCAAGATTACTTCGCGTACTCTAGCACAGATACGCAGTATTTT.